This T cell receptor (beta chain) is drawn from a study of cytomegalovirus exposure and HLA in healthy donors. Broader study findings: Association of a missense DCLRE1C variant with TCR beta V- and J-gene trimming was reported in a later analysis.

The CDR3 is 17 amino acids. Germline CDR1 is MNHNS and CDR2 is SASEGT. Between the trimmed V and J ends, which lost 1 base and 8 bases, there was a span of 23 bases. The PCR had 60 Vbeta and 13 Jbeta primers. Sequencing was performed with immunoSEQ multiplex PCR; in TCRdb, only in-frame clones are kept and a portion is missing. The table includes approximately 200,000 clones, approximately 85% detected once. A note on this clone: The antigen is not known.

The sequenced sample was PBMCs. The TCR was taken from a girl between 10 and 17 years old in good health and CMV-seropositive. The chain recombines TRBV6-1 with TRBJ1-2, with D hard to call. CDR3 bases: TGTGCCAGCAGTGAAGACAGTGCCAACACTTTTGTCTACGGCTACACCTTC. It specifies CASSEDSANTFVYGYTF.